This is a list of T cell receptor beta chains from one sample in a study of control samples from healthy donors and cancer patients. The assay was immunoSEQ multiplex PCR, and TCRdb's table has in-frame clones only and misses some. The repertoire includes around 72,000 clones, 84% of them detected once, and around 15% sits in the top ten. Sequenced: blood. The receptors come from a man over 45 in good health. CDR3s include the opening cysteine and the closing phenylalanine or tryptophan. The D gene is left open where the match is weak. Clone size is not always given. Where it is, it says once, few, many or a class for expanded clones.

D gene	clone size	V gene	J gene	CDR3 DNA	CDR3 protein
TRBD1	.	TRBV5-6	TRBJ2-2	TGTGCCAGCAGCCTCCGACAGGGAACCGGGGAGCTGTTTTTT	CASSLRQGTGELFF
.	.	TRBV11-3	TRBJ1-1	TGTGCCAGCAGCTTCAGGGACGGAAGTGAAGCTTTCTTT	CASSFRDGSEAFF
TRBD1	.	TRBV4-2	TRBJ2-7	TGTGCCAGCTCCTCTCCATCCGGACAGGGAGGCTACGAGCAGTACTTC	CASSSPSGQGGYEQYF
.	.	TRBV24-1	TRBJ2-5	TGTGCCACCAGTGATTTGGGGAGGACGGGGGAGACCCAGTACTTC	CATSDLGRTGETQYF
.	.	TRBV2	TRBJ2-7	TGTGCCAGCACGGCAGGAGTTGCCACCTACGAGCAGTACTTC	CASTAGVATYEQYF
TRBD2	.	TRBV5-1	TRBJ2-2	TGCGCCAGCAGCGACGGACTAGCGGCCGGGGAGCTGTTTTTT	CASSDGLAAGELFF
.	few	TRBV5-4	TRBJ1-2	TGTGCCAGCAGCCCGGAGGACAGAACCTATGGCTACACCTTC	CASSPEDRTYGYTF
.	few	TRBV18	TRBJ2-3	TGTGCCAGCTCACCACTTGTTGCAGATACGCAGTATTTT	CASSPLVADTQYF
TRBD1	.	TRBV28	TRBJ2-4	TGTGCCAGCAGTTTGACAGGGACCAAAAACATTCAGTACTTC	CASSLTGTKNIQYF
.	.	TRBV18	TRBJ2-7	TGTGCCAGCTCGCGGGAAACCTCCTACGAGCAGTACTTC	CASSRETSYEQYF
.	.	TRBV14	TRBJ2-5	TGTGCCAGCAGCCAAGAGTACCAAGAGACCCAGTACTTC	CASSQEYQETQYF
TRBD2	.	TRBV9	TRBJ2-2	TGTGCCAGCAGCGCGGGACTAGAGGCCGGGGAGCTGTTTTTT	CASSAGLEAGELFF
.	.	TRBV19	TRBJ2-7	TGTGCCAGTAGACCGGGCCCCGGTCGGGCCAACTCCTACGAGCAGTACTTC	CASRPGPGRANSYEQYF
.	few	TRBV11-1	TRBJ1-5	TGTGCCAGCAGCTTATCCCACTATCAGCCCCAGCATTTT	CASSLSHYQPQHF
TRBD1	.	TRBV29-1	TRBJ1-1	TGCAGCGTTGAGGGACAGCTGAACACTGAAGCTTTCTTT	CSVEGQLNTEAFF
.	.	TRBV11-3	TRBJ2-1	TGTGCCAGCAGCTTGGGCGGGACGGCGGGGTTTAATGAGCAGTTCTTC	CASSLGGTAGFNEQFF
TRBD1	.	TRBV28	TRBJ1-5	TGTGCCAGCAGTATCGACAGGGGAAATCAGCCCCAGCATTTT	CASSIDRGNQPQHF
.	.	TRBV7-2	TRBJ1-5	TGTGCCAGCAGCTTAGACAGCAATCAGCCCCAGCATTTT	CASSLDSNQPQHF
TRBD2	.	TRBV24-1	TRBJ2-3	TGTGCCACCAGTGATTCCGGGACTAGCGGGAGGGACACAGATACGCAGTATTTT	CATSDSGTSGRDTDTQYF
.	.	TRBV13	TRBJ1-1	TGTGCCAGCAGCTTAGATCGGGACACTGAAGCTTTCTTT	CASSLDRDTEAFF
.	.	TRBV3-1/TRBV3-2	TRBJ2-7	TGTGCCAGCAGCCAAGGACAGAGGGGGTACGAGCAGTACTTC	CASSQGQRGYEQYF
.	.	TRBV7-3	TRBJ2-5	TGTGCCAGCAGCCCCCGGACGGAAGAGACCCAGTACTTC	CASSPRTEETQYF
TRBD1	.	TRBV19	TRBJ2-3	TGTGCCAGCACAGGGGGATTTAGCACAGATACGCAGTATTTT	CASTGGFSTDTQYF
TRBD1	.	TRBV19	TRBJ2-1	TGTGCCAGTACCCGGGACAGGGTAGCCTACAATGAGCAGTTCTTC	CASTRDRVAYNEQFF
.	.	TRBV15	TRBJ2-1	TGTGCCACCAGCAGAGGAATAGTAAATGAGCAGTTCTTC	CATSRGIVNEQFF
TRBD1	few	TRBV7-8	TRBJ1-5	TGTGCCAGCAGCTTTGAACAGGGGGCCTATCAGCCCCAGCATTTT	CASSFEQGAYQPQHF
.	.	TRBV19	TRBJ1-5	TGTGCCAGCGCTACAGGGTTAATTCAGCCCCAGCATTTT	CASATGLIQPQHF
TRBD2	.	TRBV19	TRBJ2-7	TGTGCCAGTAGTATCGCCGGGACTAGCCTGTACGAGCAGTACTTC	CASSIAGTSLYEQYF
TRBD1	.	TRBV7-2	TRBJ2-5	TGTGCCAGCAGCTTAGGGCCAGGGGGCCTCCAAGAGACCCAGTACTTC	CASSLGPGGLQETQYF
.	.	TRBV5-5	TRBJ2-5	TGTGCCAGCAGCCCTAATTTGGGGGGGGGCGTCGTGGAAGAGACCCAGTACTTC	CASSPNLGGGVVEETQYF
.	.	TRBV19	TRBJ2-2	TGTGCCAGTAGGGGTGGACAGACGAACACCGGGGAGCTGTTTTTT	CASRGGQTNTGELFF
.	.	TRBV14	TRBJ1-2	TGTGCCAGCAGCCAAGATAGGGGGGGAGTCTATGGCTACACCTTC	CASSQDRGGVYGYTF
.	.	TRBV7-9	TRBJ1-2	TGTGCCAGCAGAGAGACCAGAGGCTATGGCTACACCTTC	CASRETRGYGYTF
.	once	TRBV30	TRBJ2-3	TGTGCCTGGAGTGGTATCGGGAGAATAGATACGCAGTATTTT	CAWSGIGRIDTQYF
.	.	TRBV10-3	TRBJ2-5	TGTGCCATCTCTGCGGCCTACCAAGAGACCCAGTACTTC	CAISAAYQETQYF
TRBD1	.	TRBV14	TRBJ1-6	TGTGCCAGCAGCCACCCGACAGGGACTAATTCACCCCTCCACTTT	CASSHPTGTNSPLHF
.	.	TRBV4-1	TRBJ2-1	TGCGCCAGCAGGGACATTGGGTCCTCCAGGGAGCAGTTCTTC	CASRDIGSSREQFF
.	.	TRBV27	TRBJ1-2	TGTGCCAGCAGTTCGGATGCCGGGACGGATAAACCCTTC	CASSSDAGTDKPF
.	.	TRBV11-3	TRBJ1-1	TGTGCCAGCGAACTGGGGTTAGGCACTGAAGCTTTCTTT	CASELGLGTEAFF
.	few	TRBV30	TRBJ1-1	TGTGCCTGGAGGGGGCCCTTTAGGCCTGAAGCTTTCTTT	CAWRGPFRPEAFF
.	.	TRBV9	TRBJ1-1	TGTGCCAGCAGCGTAGGTTCGGTGAACACTGAAGCTTTCTTT	CASSVGSVNTEAFF
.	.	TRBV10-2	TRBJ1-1	TGCGCCAGCAGTGTCGGGGGTGAGGGCACTGAAGCTTTCTTT	CASSVGGEGTEAFF
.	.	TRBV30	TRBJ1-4	TGTGCCTGGAGTAACCCAACTAATGAAAAACTGTTTTTT	CAWSNPTNEKLFF
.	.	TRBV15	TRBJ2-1	TGTGCCACCAGCTGGAGCCAGGTCGTTGAGCAGTTCTTC	CATSWSQVVEQFF
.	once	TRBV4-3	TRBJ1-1	TGCGCCAGCAGCCAAGGAGAACAGGAGATTTTCTTT	CASSQGEQEIFF
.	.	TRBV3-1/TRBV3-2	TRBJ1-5	TGTGCCAGCAGCCAAGGATGGACGGGCCCCCAGCATTTT	CASSQGWTGPQHF
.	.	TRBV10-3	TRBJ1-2	TGTGCCATCAGTTCTTCTGATGGTCGGGGGGAAGGGTATGGCTACACCTTC	CAISSSDGRGEGYGYTF
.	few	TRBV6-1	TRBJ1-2	TGTGCCAGCAGTGAAGAGGGACCTCGCTATGGCTACACCTTC	CASSEEGPRYGYTF
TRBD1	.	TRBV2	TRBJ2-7	TGTGCCAGCAGGACAGGGGCTAACTACGAGCAGTACTTC	CASRTGANYEQYF
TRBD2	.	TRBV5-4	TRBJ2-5	TGTGCCAGCAGCTCTCCTAGCGGCGCTCAAGAGACCCAGTACTTC	CASSSPSGAQETQYF
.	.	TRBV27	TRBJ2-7	TGTGCCAGCAGTTTATCCCATACAGGAAACGAGCAGTACTTC	CASSLSHTGNEQYF
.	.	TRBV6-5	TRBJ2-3	TGTGCCAGCAGCCAGGGAGCAGATACGCAGTATTTT	CASSQGADTQYF
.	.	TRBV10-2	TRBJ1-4	TGCGCCAGCAGTTCGAGGGCAGAGCCCGAAAAACTGTTTTTT	CASSSRAEPEKLFF
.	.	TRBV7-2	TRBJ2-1	TGTGCCAGCAATGCGCGTTACAATGAGCAGTTCTTC	CASNARYNEQFF
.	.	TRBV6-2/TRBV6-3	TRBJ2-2	TGTGCCAGCAGTTACGATGGACCGCCTTCGGCCGGGGAGCTGTTTTTT	CASSYDGPPSAGELFF
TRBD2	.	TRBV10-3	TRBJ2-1	TGTGCCATCAGTGACGGGGGGAGGCCCAAAGCCGATGAGCAGTTCTTC	CAISDGGRPKADEQFF
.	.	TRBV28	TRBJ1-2	TGTGCCAGCATAGGGGTGGTAGGCTACACCTTC	CASIGVVGYTF